Listed below are T cell receptor beta chains from one sample, sequenced in a study of OX40 agonist ivuxolimab in advanced cancers. The assay was immunoSEQ multiplex PCR, and TCRdb's table has in-frame clones only and misses some. The profile shows 55,000 to 70,000 clones, approximately 80% of them singletons. Sequencing used CD4+ or CD8+ T cells sorted from blood, obtained in a trial of the OX40 agonist ivuxolimab. The receptors derive from an adult with an advanced solid tumor such as melanoma, head and neck, liver or kidney cancer. CDR3s include the opening cysteine and the closing phenylalanine or tryptophan. Each record gives: D gene, clone size, V gene, J gene, CDR3 protein, CDR3 DNA. A D gene is named only where the DNA matches it firmly. Rows may omit the clone size; those that give it use once, few, many or a size class.

D: TRBD1; size: .; V: TRBV2; J: TRBJ1-2; CDR3: CASTPGQGASGTF; DNA: TGTGCCAGCACTCCGGGACAGGGGGCCTCTGGCACCTTC
D: TRBD2; size: few; V: TRBV5-1; J: TRBJ2-1; CDR3: CASSSGLAIYNEQFF; DNA: TGCGCCAGCAGCTCGGGACTAGCGATTTACAATGAGCAGTTCTTC
D: .; size: few; V: TRBV6-1; J: TRBJ1-1; CDR3: CASSEAIVGTEAFF; DNA: TGTGCCAGCAGTGAAGCGATTGTTGGGACTGAAGCTTTCTTT
D: TRBD1; size: few; V: TRBV4-2; J: TRBJ1-2; CDR3: CASSRGQGGNYGYTF; DNA: TGTGCCAGCAGCCGGGGACAGGGGGGAAACTATGGCTACACCTTC
D: .; size: .; V: TRBV5-4; J: TRBJ1-1; CDR3: CASSLELGMNTEAFF; DNA: TGTGCCAGCAGCTTGGAATTAGGCATGAACACTGAAGCTTTCTTT
D: .; size: .; V: TRBV20-1; J: TRBJ2-5; CDR3: CSAHDQETQYF; DNA: TGCAGTGCTCATGACCAAGAGACCCAGTACTTC
D: .; size: .; V: TRBV18; J: TRBJ1-1; CDR3: CASSSFRGNWVGTEAFF; DNA: TGTGCCAGCTCAAGTTTTAGGGGAAATTGGGTAGGGACTGAAGCTTTCTTT
D: .; size: .; V: TRBV28; J: TRBJ1-2; CDR3: CASSLDRGRSGGYTF; DNA: TGTGCCAGCAGTTTAGATCGGGGGCGGTCGGGCGGCTACACCTTC
D: .; size: .; V: TRBV16; J: TRBJ1-1; CDR3: CASRPGEGIEAFF; DNA: TGTGCCAGCAGGCCAGGGGAGGGGATTGAAGCTTTCTTT
D: .; size: .; V: TRBV6-1; J: TRBJ2-7; CDR3: CASSEASSIYEQYF; DNA: TGTGCCAGCAGTGAAGCCTCTTCAATTTACGAGCAGTACTTC
D: .; size: .; V: TRBV2; J: TRBJ2-3; CDR3: CASSADSGDTQYF; DNA: TGTGCCAGCAGTGCGGACAGTGGGGATACGCAGTATTTT
D: .; size: .; V: TRBV30; J: TRBJ1-6; CDR3: CAWRGDYNSPLHF; DNA: TGTGCCTGGAGAGGAGACTATAATTCACCCCTCCACTTT
D: TRBD1; size: .; V: TRBV11-2; J: TRBJ1-1; CDR3: CASSPDRGTEAFF; DNA: TGTGCCAGCAGTCCCGACAGGGGGACTGAAGCTTTCTTT
D: .; size: .; V: TRBV5-4; J: TRBJ2-1; CDR3: CASSLGGSNEQFF; DNA: TGTGCCAGCAGCTTGGGAGGGAGCAATGAGCAGTTCTTC
D: .; size: .; V: TRBV19; J: TRBJ1-5; CDR3: CASSEGTRQLPQHF; DNA: TGTGCCAGTAGTGAAGGGACACGTCAATTGCCCCAGCATTTT
D: .; size: .; V: TRBV13; J: TRBJ1-5; CDR3: CASSRRGHQPQHF; DNA: TGTGCCAGCAGCCGACGAGGCCATCAGCCCCAGCATTTT
D: TRBD1; size: .; V: TRBV7-9; J: TRBJ2-5; CDR3: CASSTPTGGAETQYF; DNA: TGTGCCAGCAGCACCCCGACAGGGGGCGCCGAGACCCAGTACTTC
D: TRBD1; size: few; V: TRBV30; J: TRBJ1-5; CDR3: CAWSTGQVEQPQHF; DNA: TGTGCCTGGAGTACCGGACAGGTCGAACAGCCCCAGCATTTT
D: .; size: once; V: TRBV7-8; J: TRBJ2-1; CDR3: CASSLGTYNEQFF; DNA: TGTGCCAGCAGCTTGGGGACTTACAATGAGCAGTTCTTC
D: TRBD1; size: few; V: TRBV7-2; J: TRBJ2-7; CDR3: CASSLTGGIYEQYF; DNA: TGTGCCAGCAGCTTGACAGGGGGAATCTACGAGCAGTACTTC
D: TRBD1; size: .; V: TRBV6-1; J: TRBJ2-2; CDR3: CATRRDRLTGELFF; DNA: TGTGCCACCCGACGGGACAGACTCACCGGGGAGCTGTTTTTT
D: TRBD1; size: few; V: TRBV7-9; J: TRBJ1-2; CDR3: CASSLGDRALVYGYTF; DNA: TGTGCCAGCAGCTTAGGGGACAGGGCCCTTGTCTATGGCTACACCTTC
D: .; size: .; V: TRBV2; J: TRBJ1-2; CDR3: CASIDTVLYGYTF; DNA: TGTGCCAGCATTGACACTGTTTTATATGGCTACACCTTC